One and the same sample provided the 23 T cell receptor beta chains below, sequenced in a study of cytomegalovirus exposure and HLA in healthy donors. Amplification used 60 Vbeta primers and 13 Jbeta primers. Repertoires were generated with immunoSEQ multiplex PCR, while TCRdb's copy carries only in-frame clones and drops some. The data contain 200,000 to 250,000 clones, around 80% of them singletons. Input material: PBMCs. The receptors derive from a man in his forties or fifties in good health and CMV-seronegative.

The V gene is TRBV5-1, the J gene TRBJ2-1, with D unclear. V was clipped by 4 bases and J by 12 bases, with 14 bases between them. CDR3 length: 12 amino acids. Per germline, CDR1 SGHRS and CDR2 YFSETQ. DNA of the CDR3: TGCGCCAGCAGCGAGCCCTTAGAAGCGCAGTTCTTC. Protein product: CASSEPLEAQFF.

The V gene is TRBV5-1, the J gene TRBJ2-3; TRBD1 is a possible D gene (5 bases). The CDR3 spans 17 residues. Germline V gives CDR1 SGHRS, CDR2 YFSETQ. The V end lost 4 bases, the J end lost 2 bases, and 20 bases lay between the germline ends. The CDR3 is CASSRTFTGLLTDTQYF. CDR3 nucleotides: TGCGCCAGCAGCCGCACCTTTACAGGTCTTCTCACAGATACGCAGTATTTT.

The genes are TRBV27 and TRBJ1-2, with 10 bases matching TRBD1. Per germline, CDR1 MNHEY and CDR2 SMNVEV (reference sequence). The CDR3 length is 13 residues. The V segment lost 8 bases and the J segment 8 bases; nucleotides outside the gene matches: 8. CDR3 loop: CASGDRGISGYTF. CDR3 DNA: TGTGCCAGCGGGGACAGGGGCATTAGCGGCTACACCTTC.

The rearrangement links TRBV6-6 to TRBJ1-6; 7 positions match TRBD1. Germline trimming cut 0 bases from V and 7 bases from J; bases unmatched to any gene: 0. CDR3 length: 14 amino acids. CDR1 and CDR2 (germline): MNHNY, SVGAGI (reference sequence). In nucleotides, the CDR3 is TGTGCCAGCAGTTACTCGGGACAGAATTCACCCCTCCACTTT. Protein: CASSYSGQNSPLHF.

This clone occurred a few times. V and J are TRBV7-7 and TRBJ2-1; 13 bases agree with TRBD2. CDR1 and CDR2 (germline): SSHAT, FNYEAQ (reference sequence). V shed 4 bases and J 5 bases; nucleotides not matched to a gene: 2. This CDR3 is 15 amino acids long. The CDR3: CASSSGTSGNNEQFF. For the CDR3, the DNA is TGTGCCAGCAGCTCCGGGACTAGCGGGAACAATGAGCAGTTCTTC.

This chain joins TRBV19 and TRBJ1-5, with D unresolved. CDR1 and CDR2 (germline): LNHDA, SQIVND (reference sequence). The CDR3 is made up of 14 amino acids. V lost 3 bases to trimming and J lost 4 bases, with 10 bases between them. CDR3 loop: CASSIQAGNQPQHF. The CDR3, as DNA: TGTGCCAGTAGTATTCAGGCGGGAAATCAGCCCCAGCATTTT.

This chain joins TRBV19 and TRBJ2-7; 11 bases map to TRBD1. CDR3 length: 15 amino acids. From germline, CDR1 is LNHDA and CDR2 SQIVND (reference sequence). V was pared by 5 bases and J by 5 bases, with 8 bases of the junction left unmatched. The CDR3 DNA reads as TGTGCCAGTAGTCCCGCGGGACAGGGGGTCCACGAGCAGTACTTC. Its translation: CASSPAGQGVHEQYF. The whole variable domain, filled in from reference TRBV19 and TRBJ2-7, reads DGGITQSPKYLFRKEGQNVTLSCEQNLNHDAMYWYRQDPGQGLRLIYYSQIVNDFQKGDIAEGYSVSREKKESFPLTVTSAQKNPTAFYLCASSPAGQGVHEQYFGPGTRLTVT.

V is TRBV5-1 and J is TRBJ1-2; 7 bases map to TRBD1. Unmatched junction bases numbered 10, after V lost 4 bases and J lost 7 bases. This CDR3 comprises 14 residues. In germline, CDR1 is SGHRS, CDR2 YFSETQ. The CDR3 DNA follows: TGCGCCAGCAGCCTCGGAGGGGGCGAAGGTGGCTACACCTTC. Amino acids: CASSLGGGEGGYTF. Full variable domain (remainder filled in from reference TRBV5-1 and TRBJ1-2): KAGVTQTPRYLIKTRGQQVTLSCSPISGHRSVSWYQQTPGQGLQFLFEYFSETQRNKGNFPGRFSGRQFSNSRSEMNVSTLELGDSALYLCASSLGGGEGGYTFGSGTRLTVV.

The table lists this clone with a few counts. This chain connects TRBV5-4 to TRBJ2-3, with 8 bases aligning to TRBD1. V lost 1 base, J lost 1 base, and 5 bases stayed unmatched. Germline values: CDR1 SGHNT, CDR2 YYREEE (reference sequence). The CDR3 spans 16 residues. The CDR3 spells CASSLPGGAGTDTQYF. The CDR3 region has the DNA TGTGCCAGCAGCTTGCCAGGGGGCGCGGGCACAGATACGCAGTATTTT.

Points on this clone: Other DNA sequences within the sample encode an identical CDR3. Here the CDR3 reads CASSPGTGGNQPQHF. The CDR3 DNA sequence: TGCGCCAGCAGCCCCGGGACAGGGGGCAATCAGCCCCAGCATTTT. The chain carries TRBV5-1 and TRBJ1-5; 10 bases align to TRBD1. The V gene's germline CDR1 is SGHRS and CDR2 YFSETQ. This CDR3 is built from 15 residues. With V trimmed by 4 bases and J by 2 bases, 3 bases remained unmatched.

This chain links TRBV6-5 with TRBJ2-3, with D hard to call. This CDR3 has 15 residues. The V gene lost 4 bases and the J gene lost 6 bases, with 17 bases spanning the gap. CDR1 MNHEY and CDR2 SVGAGI come from the germline V gene. The CDR3 region has the DNA TGTGCCAGCAGTTCCCCGACCGGTGGCGGTGATACGCAGTATTTT. It is translated as CASSSPTGGGDTQYF.

The chain is built from TRBV19 and TRBJ2-1; the D gene is possibly TRBD2 (6 bases). The CDR3 has 16 residues. Germline CDR1 LNHDA, CDR2 SQIVND (reference sequence). Trimming shortened V by 1 base and J by 4 bases, and 14 bases separated the two germline ends. The CDR3 spells CASSIGTSPLYNEQFF. The CDR3 nucleotides are TGTGCCAGTAGTATAGGCACTAGCCCTTTGTACAATGAGCAGTTCTTC. Full variable domain (rest looked up from reference TRBV19 and TRBJ2-1): DGGITQSPKYLFRKEGQNVTLSCEQNLNHDAMYWYRQDPGQGLRLIYYSQIVNDFQKGDIAEGYSVSREKKESFPLTVTSAQKNPTAFYLCASSIGTSPLYNEQFFGPGTRLTVL.

About this clone: Other DNA sequences in this specimen translate into the identical CDR3. This chain joins TRBV9 and TRBJ1-1; no clear D. This CDR3 has 13 residues. Germline CDR1 is SGDLS and CDR2 is YYNGEE. Trimming removed 0 bases at V and 2 bases at J, with 5 bases between. The CDR3 region is CASSVGSNTEAFF. CDR3 sequence (DNA): TGTGCCAGCAGCGTAGGGAGTAACACTGAAGCTTTCTTT.

This chain uses TRBV19 with TRBJ1-1; unclear D gene. V lost 8 bases and J lost 10, with 14 bases in between. The V gene's germline CDR1 is LNHDA and CDR2 SQIVND (reference sequence). The CDR3 spans 11 residues. DNA of the CDR3: TGTGCCAGTCGTAACGTTCTCAGAGCTTTCTTT. This sequence encodes CASRNVLRAFF.

This clone was seen more than once but under ten times. V and J are TRBV2 and TRBJ1-3; no firm D call. Trimming took off 5 bases at V and 2 bases at J, with 10 bases between the two ends. Germline V gives CDR1 SNHLY, CDR2 FYNNEI. The CDR3 has 14 residues. The CDR3 region is CASSPGGTGNTIYF. The CDR3 coding sequence is TGTGCCAGCAGTCCGGGTGGCACTGGAAACACCATATATTTT.

CDR3 loop: CASSLASNSYEQYF. Here the CDR3 DNA reads TGCGCCAGCAGCTTGGCCTCAAACAGCTACGAGCAGTACTTC. The rearrangement joins TRBV5-1 to TRBJ2-7; the D is unclear. V dropped 0 bases and J dropped 3 bases, with 10 bases sitting between them. The CDR3 is 14 residues long. Per the germline V gene, CDR1 is SGHRS and CDR2 is YFSETQ.

This clone was detected only a few times. The V gene is TRBV6-6, the J gene TRBJ1-4; D unclear. Germline CDR1 is MNHNY and CDR2 is SVGAGI (reference sequence). The CDR3 has 12 residues. The V end was cut by 0 bases, the J end by 13 bases, with 9 bases between. This CDR3 reads CASSYSWERLFF. The CDR3 nucleotides read TGTGCCAGCAGTTACTCCTGGGAGAGACTGTTTTTT.

The rearrangement joins TRBV6-6 to TRBJ2-1; 11 bases match TRBD2. Per the germline V gene, CDR1 is MNHNY and CDR2 is SVGAGI (reference sequence). With V trimmed by 7 bases and J by 6 bases, 11 bases remained unmatched. This CDR3 has 16 residues. CDR3 DNA: TGTGCCAGCACCCCCGCCGGGACTAGCGGTGCCAATGAGCAGTTCTTC. Translating it yields CASTPAGTSGANEQFF.

This clone was seen a few times. This chain links TRBV19 with TRBJ1-1, with 7 bases matching TRBD1. The CDR3 is made up of 17 amino acids. Germline V lookup: CDR1 LNHDA, CDR2 SQIVND (reference sequence). The V segment lost 3 bases and the J segment 1 base; nucleotides outside the gene matches: 11. CDR3 nucleotides: TGTGCCAGTAGTATGCCTTTAAGGGGGCAGGGGAACACTGAAGCTTTCTTT. Its translation: CASSMPLRGQGNTEAFF. The whole variable domain, remainder taken from reference TRBV19 and TRBJ1-1, is DGGITQSPKYLFRKEGQNVTLSCEQNLNHDAMYWYRQDPGQGLRLIYYSQIVNDFQKGDIAEGYSVSREKKESFPLTVTSAQKNPTAFYLCASSMPLRGQGNTEAFFGQGTRLTVV.

The chain combines TRBV29-1 with TRBJ2-2, with D possibly matching TRBD2 (5 bases). Trimming took off 6 bases at V and 3 bases at J, with 17 bases between the two ends. The CDR3 sequence is 15 residues long. Germline-derived CDR1 and CDR2 are SQVTM and ANQGSEA. CDR3 bases: TGCAGCGTGACCAGCGGAGCCCCGGACACCGGGGAGCTGTTTTTT. Translating it yields CSVTSGAPDTGELFF.

This clone was counted a few times. The chain links TRBV7-8 to TRBJ2-7; TRBD2 matches at 7 bases. V shed 5 bases, J shed 6 bases, and the junction held 7 bases outside the gene matches. CDR3 size: 13 residues. CDR1 and CDR2 from the germline V gene are SGHVS and FQNEAQ. DNA for the CDR3: TGTGCCAGCAGCCTGACTAGCTTCTCCGAGCAGTACTTC. Translating it yields CASSLTSFSEQYF.

The J gene is TRBJ1-2, the V gene TRBV10-2; no reliable D call. The CDR3 is made up of 12 amino acids. Trimming stripped 5 bases from V and 4 bases from J, with 8 bases between. Germline V CDR1 and CDR2: WSHSY, SAAADI. The CDR3 region is CASSSGIYGYTF. In nucleotides, the CDR3 is TGCGCCAGCAGTTCCGGGATCTATGGCTACACCTTC.

In its sample, this clone was seen a few times. V gene TRBV18 combines with J gene TRBJ2-3; D gene uncertain. V was clipped by 7 bases and J by 0 bases, with 17 bases between them. CDR1 and CDR2 from the germline V gene are KGHSH and LQKENI. The CDR3 loop spans 16 amino acids. The CDR3 protein is CASFYLNTVSTDTQYF. In DNA, the CDR3 is TGTGCCAGCTTCTACCTAAATACCGTAAGCACAGATACGCAGTATTTT. Based on the CDR3 plus reference TRBV18 and TRBJ2-3, the full variable domain is NAGVMQNPRHLVRRRGQEARLRCSPMKGHSHVYWYRQLPEEGLKFMVYLQKENIIDESGMPKERFSAEFPKEGPSILRIQQVVRGDSAAYFCASFYLNTVSTDTQYFGPGTRLTVL.